A single sample gave rise to the 21 T cell receptor beta chains below, sequenced in a study of shared clonotypes between healthy human individuals. Repertoires were generated with immunoSEQ multiplex PCR, while TCRdb's copy carries only in-frame clones and drops some. The table lists about 95,000 clones, 67% of them singletons. Sequenced sample: memory CD8+ T cells sorted from blood. Subset defined: CD45RO+ cells pooled with CCR7-negative TemRA cells. Receptors were obtained from a man aged 25 to 40 in good health.

The chain employs TRBV4-3 and TRBJ2-6; D remains ambiguous. V gave up 3 bases and J gave up 0 bases, with 15 bases separating them. CDR3 size: 18 residues. From germline, CDR1 is LGHNA and CDR2 YSLEER. This CDR3 is CASSQEKMDSSGANVLTF. The CDR3 nucleotides read TGCGCCAGCAGCCAGGAGAAGATGGATAGCTCTGGGGCCAACGTCCTGACTTTC.

V gene TRBV6-5 combines with J gene TRBJ2-1; TRBD2 aligns across 10 bases. The CDR3 loop spans 15 amino acids. The trim removed 6 bases at V and 4 bases at J, leaving 6 bases unmatched. From germline, CDR1 is MNHEY and CDR2 SVGAGI. DNA for the CDR3: TGTGCCAGCAGCACACTAGCGGGAAAATACAATGAGCAGTTCTTC. Its protein product is CASSTLAGKYNEQFF.

The chain recombines TRBV7-9 with TRBJ2-7, with a weak D call TRBD1 (6 bases). The CDR3 sequence is 13 residues long. CDR1 and CDR2 (germline): SEHNR, FQNEAQ (reference sequence). Trimming took 5 bases from V and 5 from J, leaving 13 bases between them. The CDR3 nucleotides read TGTGCCAGCAGCCCCAGGAACAGGGACGAGCAGTACTTC. Amino acid sequence: CASSPRNRDEQYF.

This clone was seen just once. In nucleotides, the CDR3 is TGCGCCAGCAGCTTGGCGGGGAGCTCCTACAATGAGCAGTTCTTC. Its translation: CASSLAGSSYNEQFF. The chain has TRBV5-1 and TRBJ2-1; D possibly corresponds to TRBD2 (5 bases). This CDR3 contains 15 residues. Germline CDR1 is SGHRS and CDR2 is YFSETQ. V lost 0 bases and J lost 0, with 7 bases in between.

The gene calls are TRBV23-1 and TRBJ2-7, with 7 bases identical to TRBD1. TRBV23-1 is assigned to the ORF class and has an uncertain function. There are 13 residues in the CDR3. The trim removed 4 bases at V and 2 bases at J, leaving 2 bases unmatched. The CDR3 sequence is CASSPGTAYEQYF. CDR3 coding DNA: TGCGCCAGCAGTCCTGGGACAGCCTACGAGCAGTACTTC.

This chain uses TRBV2 with TRBJ2-3; 11 bases are a match to TRBD2. Germline V gene sequence: CDR1 SNHLY, CDR2 FYNNEI. V lost 6 bases, J lost 0 bases, and 11 bases stayed unmatched. The CDR3 is 18 residues long. CDR3: CASSLPGLAGWSTDTQYF. Here the CDR3 DNA reads TGTGCCAGCAGCCTTCCCGGACTAGCGGGTTGGAGCACAGATACGCAGTATTTT.

The CDR3 protein is CSVEGSGTENEQFF. For the CDR3, the DNA is TGCAGCGTTGAAGGGTCCGGCACTGAGAATGAGCAGTTCTTC. The rearrangement joins TRBV29-1 to TRBJ2-1; D uncertain. Germline V gives CDR1 SQVTM, CDR2 ANQGSEA. V was shortened by 1 base and J by 7 bases, with 14 bases between the two germline ends. The CDR3 extends over 14 amino acids.

V gene TRBV25-1 combines with J gene TRBJ2-5, with D possibly TRBD2 on 6 matching bases. Germline V gene sequence: CDR1 MGHDK, CDR2 SYGVNS. Trimming cost V 4 bases and J 7 bases, with 25 bases left between them. This CDR3 is built from 17 residues. The CDR3: CASSGGFRRGNQGTQYF. Written as DNA, the CDR3 is TGTGCCAGCAGTGGAGGTTTTCGGAGGGGCAACCAGGGGACCCAGTACTTC.

The V call is TRBV7-9, the J call TRBJ2-3, with a tentative D call TRBD2 (7 bases). Germline assignment: CDR1 SEHNR and CDR2 FQNEAQ (reference sequence). The length of the CDR3 is 15 residues. V lost 5 bases to trimming and J lost 5 bases, with 17 bases between them. The CDR3 is CASSTHWGGRDTQYF. The CDR3 nucleotides read TGTGCCAGCAGCACACACTGGGGGGGCAGAGATACGCAGTATTTT. The whole variable domain, remainder taken from reference TRBV7-9 and TRBJ2-3, is DTGVSQNPRHKITKRGQNVTFRCDPISEHNRLYWYRQTLGQGPEFLTYFQNEAQLEKSRLLSDRFSAERPKGSFSTLEIQRTEQGDSAMYLCASSTHWGGRDTQYFGPGTRLTVL.

The CDR3 DNA reads as TGTGCCAGCAGCGGTAAACTGGTTACTAACTCCTACGAGCAGTACTTC. Its protein is CASSGKLVTNSYEQYF. The rearrangement joins TRBV5-6 to TRBJ2-7; D is unresolved. Germline CDR1 is SGHDT and CDR2 is YYEEEE. Deletions cut 4 bases from V and 0 bases from J, with 17 bases between. CDR3 length: 16 amino acids.

This clone has a handful of counts. This sequence joins TRBV7-9 and TRBJ1-1; possible D gene TRBD1, 5 bases. Germline lookup yields CDR1 SEHNR and CDR2 FQNEAQ (reference sequence). CDR3 length equals 12 residues. The CDR3 DNA is TGTGTCATGGAAGGGGTTTACCCTGAAGCTTTCTTT. This codes for CVMEGVYPEAFF.

V gene TRBV6-1 combines with J gene TRBJ2-1; D gene uncertain. The CDR3 runs to 13 residues. Germline V gene data show CDR1 as MNHNS and CDR2 as SASEGT. Trimming pared 2 bases from V and 8 bases from J, leaving 10 bases between. This CDR3 reads CASSESVADEQFF. CDR3 DNA sequence: TGTGCCAGCAGTGAAAGTGTCGCCGATGAGCAGTTCTTC.

The J gene is TRBJ2-1, the V gene TRBV2; D is uncertain. V dropped 2 bases and J dropped 1 base, with 12 bases sitting between them. Germline values: CDR1 SNHLY, CDR2 FYNNEI. The CDR3 runs 16 residues. The CDR3 loop is CASSERLRGSYNEQFF. The CDR3 DNA reads TGTGCCAGCAGTGAAAGGCTCCGAGGATCCTACAATGAGCAGTTCTTC.

The gene calls are TRBV6-1 and TRBJ2-7; 8 nucleotides agree with TRBD1. The germline V gene encodes CDR1 MNHNS and CDR2 SASEGT. The length of the CDR3 is 13 residues. Germline trimming cut 3 bases from V and 3 bases from J; bases unmatched to any gene: 1. Here the CDR3 reads CASSDGQGYEQYF. As DNA, the CDR3 is TGTGCCAGCAGTGACGGACAGGGCTACGAGCAGTACTTC.

The J gene is TRBJ1-2, the V gene TRBV7-9; D unresolved. This CDR3 contains 17 residues. Germline CDR1 is SEHNR and CDR2 is FQNEAQ (reference sequence). V gave up 2 bases and J gave up 0 bases, with 16 bases separating them. The CDR3 loop is CASSLSTQEFSNYGYTF. The CDR3 DNA reads TGTGCCAGCAGCTTATCGACTCAGGAATTCTCTAACTATGGCTACACCTTC.

V gene TRBV7-9 combines with J gene TRBJ2-2; D uncertain. Germline lookup yields CDR1 SEHNR and CDR2 FQNEAQ (reference sequence). The CDR3 covers 15 residues. V was clipped by 6 bases and J by 4 bases, with 15 bases between them. This chain's CDR3 is CASSLNSPPTGELFF. The CDR3 DNA follows: TGTGCCAGCAGTCTTAACTCCCCACCCACCGGGGAGCTGTTTTTT.

The J gene is TRBJ2-7, the V gene TRBV5-1; the match to TRBD1 covers 11 bases. The length of the CDR3 is 14 residues. The ends lost 0 bases at V and 8 bases at J; junction bases unmatched: 4. Germline V CDR1 and CDR2: SGHRS, YFSETQ. The CDR3 here is CASSLGDRGYQQYF. CDR3 nucleotide sequence: TGCGCCAGCAGCTTGGGGGACAGGGGGTACCAGCAGTACTTC. Full variable domain (rest looked up from reference TRBV5-1 and TRBJ2-7): KAGVTQTPRYLIKTRGQQVTLSCSPISGHRSVSWYQQTPGQGLQFLFEYFSETQRNKGNFPGRFSGRQFSNSRSEMNVSTLELGDSALYLCASSLGDRGYQQYFGPGTRLTVT.

This clone was picked up many times. The chain has TRBV16 and TRBJ2-1; 7 bases match TRBD1. The CDR3 spans 13 residues. Germline V gene sequence: CDR1 KGHSY, CDR2 FQNENV. Trimming cost V 5 bases and J 7 bases; bases outside gene matches: 5. CDR3 coding DNA: TGTGCCAGCAGCAACCACAGGGGAAATGAGCAGTTCTTC. Its translation is CASSNHRGNEQFF.

This rearrangement joins TRBV7-9 to TRBJ2-7, with 8 bases fitting TRBD2. Germline V CDR1 and CDR2: SEHNR, FQNEAQ (reference sequence). There are 15 residues in the CDR3. V lost 4 bases, J lost 5 bases, and 10 bases stayed unmatched. CDR3 DNA sequence: TGTGCCAGCAGCTCAAGCGGGAGTAGGGTCGACGAGCAGTACTTC. Amino acids: CASSSSGSRVDEQYF.

In its sample, this clone was seen many times. V and J are TRBV6-5 and TRBJ2-7; 8 bases fit TRBD2. Germline V gene lookup returns CDR1 MNHEY and CDR2 SVGAGI. J lost 3 bases, V lost 6 bases, and 10 bases had no gene match. The CDR3 contains 15 residues. CDR3 nucleotide sequence: TGTGCCAGCAGCTACCCCCGGGGGGGCTTCTACGAGCAGTACTTC. Translating it yields CASSYPRGGFYEQYF.

This clone was recorded once. The chain has TRBV6-5 and TRBJ2-7, with 8 positions matching TRBD2. J gave up 3 bases and V 5 bases, and 9 bases lay outside the gene matches. The CDR3 contains 15 residues. Germline V CDR1 and CDR2: MNHEY, SVGAGI. The DNA for the CDR3 is TGTGCCAGCAGTCGCGGGGGGCAATCCTTCTACGAGCAGTACTTC. Protein sequence: CASSRGGQSFYEQYF.